A selection of T cell receptor beta chains follows, all from one sample in a study of T cell responses to AZD1222 COVID-19 vaccine. Profiling relied on immunoSEQ multiplex PCR, and the TCRdb table lists in-frame clones only, not all of them. The table includes more than 35,000 clones, approximately 83% detected once. The material sequenced was peripheral blood, taken on day 0 of AZD1222 vaccination. All receptors derive from an adult in good health. The CDR3 runs from the conserved cysteine through the conserved F or W. Size is omitted from some rows. Given values are once, few, many or a class for expanded clones.

clone_size j_call v_call cdr3_aa
NA TRBJ2-1 TRBV3-1/TRBV3-2 CASSQDLTGSSYNEQFF
NA TRBJ2-7 TRBV5-5 CASSLALAGEGEQYF
NA TRBJ2-2 TRBV19 CASSSTSGRGHGELFF
NA TRBJ1-1 TRBV6-6 CASSHPGDSEAFF
NA TRBJ2-1 TRBV3-1/TRBV3-2 CASSPGHWNEQFF
NA TRBJ1-4 TRBV23-1 CASSRLNEKLFF
NA TRBJ1-2 TRBV7-9 CASSPPAGPGGYTF
NA TRBJ1-5 TRBV6-5 CASSLGAGNQPQHF
once TRBJ1-1 TRBV12-5 CASGLVAPAAFF
NA TRBJ1-2 TRBV15 CATSRVKDAAYGYTF
NA TRBJ1-6 TRBV14 CASSPRGNSPLHF
NA TRBJ1-2 TRBV29-1 CSVAHTYNYGYTF
NA TRBJ2-1 TRBV2 CASSSSGPSYNEQFF
NA TRBJ2-3 TRBV27 CASSTRTSLSTDTQYF
NA TRBJ1-1 TRBV12-5 CASGLKGNTEAFF
NA TRBJ2-3 TRBV6-5 CASGEQGYSTDTQYF
NA TRBJ2-5 TRBV7-3 CASSRSPAGGETQYF
once TRBJ2-2 TRBV5-1 CASSLESRGTGELFF
NA TRBJ1-4 TRBV2 CASSFDRGRNEKLFF
once TRBJ2-1 TRBV7-2 CASSSDRGRAWPQFF
NA TRBJ1-2 TRBV14 CASSQGIYGYTF
NA TRBJ1-3 TRBV19 CASSGAAGGSGNTIYF
NA TRBJ2-3 TRBV5-1 CASSSEGQTSTDTQYF
NA TRBJ1-1 TRBV19 CASSAGLQNTEAFF
few TRBJ1-1 TRBV30 CAWSVLRGVEAFF
few TRBJ2-3 TRBV7-6 CASSSRDSRATDTQYF
NA TRBJ2-1 TRBV5-1 CASSLDRVGNEQFF
NA TRBJ1-4 TRBV28 CASSNRSPEKLFF
NA TRBJ2-7 TRBV2 CASSVPSGDVGYEQYF
NA TRBJ2-1 TRBV5-4 CASSSPGQGAAEQFF
NA TRBJ2-1 TRBV6-2/TRBV6-3 CASSYSRLGEQFF
NA TRBJ1-5 TRBV19 CASSAGSNQPQHF
NA TRBJ2-5 TRBV24-1 CATSDPAGTGETQYF
NA TRBJ2-3 TRBV5-1 CASSFGESSTDTQYF
NA TRBJ1-1 TRBV10-3 CAISDGRENTEAFF
few TRBJ1-2 TRBV20-1 CSADDRDGYTF
NA TRBJ2-3 TRBV7-2 CASSSRTTDTQYF
once TRBJ2-5 TRBV2 CASSPRLAGGIETQYF
NA TRBJ2-7 TRBV24-1 CATNRGRRDYQLYEQYF
NA TRBJ2-2 TRBV5-1 CASSWGTGQGSTGELFF